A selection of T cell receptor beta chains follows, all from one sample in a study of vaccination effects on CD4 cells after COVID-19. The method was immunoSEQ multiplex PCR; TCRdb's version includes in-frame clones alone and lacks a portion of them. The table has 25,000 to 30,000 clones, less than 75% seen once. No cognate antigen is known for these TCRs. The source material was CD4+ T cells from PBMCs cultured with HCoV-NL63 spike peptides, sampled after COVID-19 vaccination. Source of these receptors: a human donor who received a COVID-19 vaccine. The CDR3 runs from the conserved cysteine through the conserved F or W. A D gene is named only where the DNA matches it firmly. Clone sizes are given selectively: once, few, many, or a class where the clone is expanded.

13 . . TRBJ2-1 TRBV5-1 TGCGCCAGCAGCTTGAACAGCTACAATGAGCAGTTCTTC CASSLNSYNEQFF
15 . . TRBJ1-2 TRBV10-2 TGCGCCAGCAGTGACCCCGCGGGGCGAGACTATGGCTACACCTTC CASSDPAGRDYGYTF
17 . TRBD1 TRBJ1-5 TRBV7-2 TGTGCCAGCAGCTTCTCCGGGACAGGGGCCTCCAATCAGCCCCAGCATTTT CASSFSGTGASNQPQHF
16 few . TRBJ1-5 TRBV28 TGTGCCAGCAGTTTTTTGTTGCGGGGAACCAATCAGCCCCAGCATTTT CASSFLLRGTNQPQHF
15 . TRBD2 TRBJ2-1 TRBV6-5 TGTGCCAGCAGCAAAGGGACTAGCGGCACGAATGAGCAGTTCTTC CASSKGTSGTNEQFF
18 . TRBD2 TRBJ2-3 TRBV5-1 TGCGCCAGCAGCTTGATGGTTCTCGGCGGGGGGCAAGGAGATACGCAGTATTTT CASSLMVLGGGQGDTQYF
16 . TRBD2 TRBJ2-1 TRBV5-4 TGTGCCAGCAGCGTGTGGCTAGCGGGAGGTCAGGGTGAGCAGTTCTTC CASSVWLAGGQGEQFF
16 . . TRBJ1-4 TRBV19 TGTGCCAGTAGTATAGATGCCGCGGGGATAGGTGAAAAACTGTTTTTT CASSIDAAGIGEKLFF
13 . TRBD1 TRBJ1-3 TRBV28 TGTGCCAGCAGGGGACAGGGGGCGAACACCATATATTTT CASRGQGANTIYF
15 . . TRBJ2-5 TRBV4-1 TGCGCCAGCAGCCTTCGACAGTTACTAGGAGAGACCCAGTACTTC CASSLRQLLGETQYF
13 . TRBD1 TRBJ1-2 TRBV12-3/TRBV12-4 TGTGCCAGCAGTTTACAGGGGGGCTATGGCTACACCTTC CASSLQGGYGYTF
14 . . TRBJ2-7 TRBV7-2 TGTGCCAGCAGCTTAGTCCAGGGTACCTACGAGCAGTACTTC CASSLVQGTYEQYF
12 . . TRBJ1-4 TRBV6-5 TGTGCCAGCGGGCCGGGGAATGAAAAACTGTTTTTT CASGPGNEKLFF
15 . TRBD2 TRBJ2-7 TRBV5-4 TGTGCCAGCAGCTTGGGGCGGGGGGAGATCTACGAGCAGTACTTC CASSLGRGEIYEQYF